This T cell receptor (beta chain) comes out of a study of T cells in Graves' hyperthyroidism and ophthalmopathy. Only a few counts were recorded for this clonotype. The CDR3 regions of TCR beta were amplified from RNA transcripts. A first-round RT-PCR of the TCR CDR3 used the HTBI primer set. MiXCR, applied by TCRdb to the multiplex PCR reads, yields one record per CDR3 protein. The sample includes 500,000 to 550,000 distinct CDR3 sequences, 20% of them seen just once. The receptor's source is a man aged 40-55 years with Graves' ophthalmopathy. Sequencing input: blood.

This CDR3 reads CASSQTRSSYNEQFF. CDR3 in DNA: TGTGCCAGCAGCCAAACTAGGAGCTCCTACAATGAGCAGTTCTTC. The rearrangement links TRBV3-1 to TRBJ2-1, with D perhaps TRBD2 (5 bases). V was clipped by 2 bases and J by 0 bases, with 8 bases between them. In germline, CDR1 is LGHDT, CDR2 YNNKEL (reference sequence). This CDR3 spans 15 amino acids.